The entry that follows covers one T cell receptor beta chain sequence. What it recognizes is unknown. Researchers used genomic DNA as the template to profile TCR beta VDJ and CDR3. TCRdb called the reads again in MiXCR, with one record for every CDR3 protein. The sample holds some 42,000 distinct CDR3 sequences, roughly 65% seen once. The data stem from a study of CD8+CD57+ T cells in acquired aplastic anemia. Study-wide results and limits: Patients and controls turned out to have roughly 30 CD8+ CDR3 sequences in common.

Germline loops: CDR1 DFQATT, CDR2 SNEGSKA (reference sequence). J gave up 2 bases and V 5 bases, and 6 bases lay outside the gene matches. The CDR3 sequence is 15 residues long. J is TRBJ2-1 and V is TRBV20-1, with TRBD2 matching over 10 bases. This sequence was found in a human donor in good health, serving as a control. Specimen: sorted CD4+, CD8+, or CD8+CD57+ T cells (not recorded which) from PBMCs. CDR3 protein: CSARAGGRTYNEQFF. The CDR3 nucleotides read TGCAGTGCTCGAGCGGGGGGGCGGACCTACAATGAGCAGTTCTTC.